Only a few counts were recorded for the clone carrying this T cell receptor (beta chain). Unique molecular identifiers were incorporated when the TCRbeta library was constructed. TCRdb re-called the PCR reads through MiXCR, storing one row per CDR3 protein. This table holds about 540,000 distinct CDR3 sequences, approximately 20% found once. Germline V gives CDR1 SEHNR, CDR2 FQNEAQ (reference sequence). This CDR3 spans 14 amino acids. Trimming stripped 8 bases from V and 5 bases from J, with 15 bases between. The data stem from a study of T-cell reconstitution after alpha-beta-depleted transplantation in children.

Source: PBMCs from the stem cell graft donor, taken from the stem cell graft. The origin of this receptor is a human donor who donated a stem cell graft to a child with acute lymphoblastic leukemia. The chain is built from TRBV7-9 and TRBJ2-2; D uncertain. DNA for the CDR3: TGTGCCAGCGTCCTAACTGGACCTACCGGGGAGCTGTTTTTT. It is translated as CASVLTGPTGELFF.